These 29 T cell receptor beta chains were sequenced from one sample in a study of PD-L1 blockade in urothelial cancer. Clones were read by immunoSEQ multiplex PCR, and TCRdb kept only the in-frame ones, dropping some. Here the sample spans some 48,000 clones, approximately 81% being singletons. Time point reported: peripheral blood 6 weeks after treatment start. This material consisted of PBMCs, taken around atezolizumab (anti-PD-L1) treatment. Receptor source: a man between 70 and 80 years old with urothelial cancer.

This clone showed up just once. This sequence joins TRBV28 and TRBJ2-7; TRBD2 matches 7 bases. Germline V gives CDR1 MDHEN, CDR2 SYDVKM. After removal of 7 bases from V and 0 bases from J, the junction contained 9 bases not matched to a gene. This CDR3 has 15 residues. The CDR3 reads CASTPSASGSYEQYF. The CDR3 DNA sequence: TGTGCCAGCACCCCCTCGGCTAGCGGCTCCTACGAGCAGTACTTC.

The chain combines TRBV7-8 with TRBJ1-2; D perhaps matches TRBD1 (6 bases). V was pared by 0 bases and J by 3 bases, with 14 bases between. This CDR3 region has 16 residues. CDR1 SGHVS and CDR2 FQNEAQ come from the germline V gene. CDR3 bases: TGTGCCAGCAGCTTAGCGCGGTCAGGGGAGTACTATGGCTACACCTTC. Translation gives CASSLARSGEYYGYTF.

The chain is built from TRBV15 and TRBJ1-5; TRBD1 aligns across 7 bases. J lost 11 bases, V lost 0 bases, and 4 bases had no gene match. Germline lookup yields CDR1 LNHNV and CDR2 YYDKDF (reference sequence). CDR3 size: 13 residues. The CDR3 loop is CATSRDRDRAQHF. DNA of the CDR3: TGTGCCACCAGCAGAGATCGAGACAGGGCCCAGCATTTT.

A single count supports this clone. This chain links TRBV5-5 with TRBJ2-2; TRBD1 matches at 7 bases. The CDR3 totals 17 residues. Per germline, CDR1 SGHKS and CDR2 YYEKEE (reference sequence). V shed 4 bases, J shed 5 bases, and the junction held 14 bases outside the gene matches. CDR3 sequence reads: CASSPELQGMETGELFF. DNA of the CDR3: TGTGCCAGCAGCCCGGAATTACAGGGGATGGAGACCGGGGAGCTGTTTTTT.

This clone was counted only a few times. The chain uses TRBV19 and TRBJ2-2, with D unresolved. This CDR3 spans 14 amino acids. The germline V gene encodes CDR1 LNHDA and CDR2 SQIVND (reference sequence). V was pared by 1 base and J by 6 bases, with 9 bases between. The CDR3 DNA reads as TGTGCCAGTAGTATAGTTGGCGGCGCCGGGGAGCTGTTTTTT. This sequence encodes CASSIVGGAGELFF.

The gene calls are TRBV19 and TRBJ2-7, with TRBD2 identical over 8 bases. CDR1 is LNHDA and CDR2 is SQIVND in the germline V gene (reference sequence). With V trimmed by 3 bases and J by 6 bases, 7 bases remained unmatched. The CDR3 contains 14 residues. CDR3 bases: TGTGCCAGTAGTATGTCGCGGGAGGCTGGCGAGCAGTACTTC. Translating gives CASSMSREAGEQYF. Using reference TRBV19 and TRBJ2-7 for the parts outside the CDR3, the full variable domain is DGGITQSPKYLFRKEGQNVTLSCEQNLNHDAMYWYRQDPGQGLRLIYYSQIVNDFQKGDIAEGYSVSREKKESFPLTVTSAQKNPTAFYLCASSMSREAGEQYFGPGTRLTVT.

J is TRBJ2-7 and V is TRBV28, with D perhaps matching TRBD2 (5 bases). This CDR3 has 18 residues. Germline loops: CDR1 MDHEN, CDR2 SYDVKM. V shed 2 bases and J shed 0 bases, with 20 bases lying between them. CDR3 amino acids: CASSLPSPEGWSSYEQYF. Written as DNA, the CDR3 is TGTGCCAGCAGTTTACCCTCCCCTGAGGGCTGGAGCTCCTACGAGCAGTACTTC.

J is TRBJ2-1 and V is TRBV10-3; D may be TRBD2 (6 bases). Germline CDR1 is ENHRY and CDR2 is SYGVKD. There are 17 residues in the CDR3. Trimming removed 5 bases at V and 0 bases at J, with 17 bases between. The CDR3 coding sequence is TGTGCCATCAGTCCGGGACTGGGCTCTAGCTCCTACAATGAGCAGTTCTTC. It is translated as CAISPGLGSSSYNEQFF.

This chain joins TRBV7-2 and TRBJ1-5; 9 bases fit TRBD1. The V segment lost 5 bases and the J segment 7 bases; nucleotides outside the gene matches: 12. The V gene's germline CDR1 is SGHTA and CDR2 FQGNSA. This CDR3 comprises 16 residues. CDR3 DNA: TGTGCCAGCAGCCCCGGTGAACAGGGGGCTGAGCAGCCCCAGCATTTT. As protein: CASSPGEQGAEQPQHF.

The rearrangement uses TRBV5-6 and TRBJ1-2, with D possibly matching TRBD1 (6 bases). The V and J ends lost 0 bases and 8 bases respectively, with 17 bases between them. The CDR3 consists of 15 residues. CDR1 is SGHDT, CDR2 YYEEEE, per germline. The CDR3 protein is CASSLGEGHGDGYTF. DNA for the CDR3: TGTGCCAGCAGCTTGGGTGAGGGACATGGGGACGGCTACACCTTC.

This clone was observed a single time. The gene calls are TRBV9 and TRBJ1-2; 7 bases agree with TRBD1. This CDR3 spans 13 amino acids. Germline lookup yields CDR1 SGDLS and CDR2 YYNGEE. V was pared by 3 bases and J by 4 bases, with 3 bases of the junction left unmatched. DNA for the CDR3: TGTGCCAGCAGCGCAGGGACAGCCTATGGCTACACCTTC. The encoded protein is CASSAGTAYGYTF.

The chain links TRBV7-8 to TRBJ2-3; 8 bases agree with TRBD2. This CDR3 contains 14 residues. J was trimmed by 5 bases and V by 7 bases; bases with no gene match: 8. CDR1 and CDR2 (germline): SGHVS, FQNEAQ. The CDR3 bases are TGTGCCAGCAATTATCTAGCGGGCGGAGATACGCAGTATTTT. Translating gives CASNYLAGGDTQYF. Drawing the rest from reference TRBV7-8 and TRBJ2-3, the complete variable domain is GAGVSQSPRYKVAKRGQDVALRCDPISGHVSLFWYQQALGQGPEFLTYFQNEAQLDKSGLPSDRFFAERPEGSVSTLKIQRTQQEDSAVYLCASNYLAGGDTQYFGPGTRLTVL.

V and J are TRBV5-6 and TRBJ1-2; no firm D call. Germline CDR1 reads SGHDT; CDR2 reads YYEEEE. The CDR3 is 16 residues long. Deletions cut 0 bases from V and 3 bases from J, with 15 bases between. The CDR3 reads CASSLAVEEPYYGYTF. As DNA, the CDR3 is TGTGCCAGCAGCTTGGCCGTAGAGGAACCCTACTATGGCTACACCTTC. Full variable domain (remainder filled in from reference TRBV5-6 and TRBJ1-2): DAGVTQSPTHLIKTRGQQVTLRCSPKSGHDTVSWYQQALGQGPQFIFQYYEEEERQRGNFPDRFSGHQFPNYSSELNVNALLLGDSALYLCASSLAVEEPYYGYTFGSGTRLTVV.

This chain connects TRBV7-6 to TRBJ2-3, with 8 bases fitting TRBD1. V lost 3 bases to trimming and J lost 2 bases; unmatched junction nucleotides: 4. CDR3 size: 15 residues. Germline lookup yields CDR1 SGHVS and CDR2 FNYEAQ. CDR3 sequence reads: CASSLQDRVTDTQYF. CDR3 DNA sequence: TGTGCCAGCAGCTTGCAGGACAGGGTCACAGATACGCAGTATTTT.

This clone came up a few times. CDR3 loop: CASTQFSGANVLTF. Written as DNA, the CDR3 is TGTGCCAGCACCCAGTTCTCTGGGGCCAACGTCCTGACTTTC. This chain links TRBV6-1 with TRBJ2-6; the D is unclear. V lost 7 bases and J 0 bases, leaving 7 bases between the germline ends. CDR1 is MNHNS and CDR2 is SASEGT in the germline V gene. The CDR3 extends over 14 amino acids.

V usage is TRBV2 and J usage is TRBJ2-7; no reliable D call. The CDR3 runs to 12 residues. The germline CDR1 and CDR2 sequences are SNHLY and FYNNEI. With 6 bases removed from V and 0 bases from J, the gap between germline ends came to 6 bases. The CDR3 reads CASRGISYEQYF. The CDR3 nucleotides are TGTGCCAGCAGGGGCATCTCCTACGAGCAGTACTTC. The full variable domain, in which reference TRBV2 and TRBJ2-7 provide the parts outside the CDR3, is EPEVTQTPSHQVTQMGQEVILRCVPISNHLYFYWYRQILGQKVEFLVSFYNNEISEKSEIFDDQFSVERPDGSNFTLKIRSTKLEDSAMYFCASRGISYEQYFGPGTRLTVT.

The V gene is TRBV18, the J gene TRBJ1-3; possibly TRBD1 for D (5 bases). Trimming removed 3 bases at V and 1 base at J, with 10 bases between. There are 15 residues in the CDR3. Germline V gene lookup returns CDR1 KGHSH and CDR2 LQKENI. The DNA of the CDR3 is TGTGCCAGCTCACCCGCGACAGATTCTGGAAACACCATATATTTT. Protein sequence: CASSPATDSGNTIYF.

This chain uses TRBV6-6 with TRBJ2-3; 7 bases are a match to TRBD2. The CDR3 length is 14 residues. The J segment lost 4 bases and the V segment lost 6 bases, leaving 7 bases of the junction unmatched. From germline, CDR1 is MNHNY and CDR2 SVGAGI (reference sequence). The CDR3 is CASRAGRVSDTQYF. The CDR3 bases are TGTGCCAGCAGAGCGGGGAGGGTCTCAGATACGCAGTATTTT.

This chain links TRBV11-3 with TRBJ2-2; TRBD2 might be the D (7 bases). This CDR3 comprises 15 residues. Germline-derived CDR1 and CDR2 are SGHNT and YENEEA. Trimming cost V 5 bases and J 7 bases, with 17 bases left between them. The CDR3 is CASSPAGAFGGELFF. The CDR3 nucleotides are TGTGCCAGCAGCCCGGCGGGGGCGTTCGGCGGGGAGCTGTTTTTT.

The chain has TRBV2 and TRBJ2-2; 10 nucleotides line up with TRBD2. Trimming took 4 bases from V and 6 from J; bases not matched to a gene: 2. The CDR3 extends over 14 amino acids. Germline V CDR1 and CDR2: SNHLY, FYNNEI. The DNA for the CDR3 is TGTGCCAGCAGTGCGCTAGCGGGAGCCGGGGAGCTGTTTTTT. This sequence encodes CASSALAGAGELFF.

The gene calls are TRBV19 and TRBJ2-3; 7 bases align to TRBD1. The length of the CDR3 is 16 residues. Germline loops: CDR1 LNHDA, CDR2 SQIVND (reference sequence). Trimming took 5 bases from V and 4 from J; bases not matched to a gene: 12. CDR3 in DNA: TGTGCCAGTAGTCCGCTCACAGGGGAATTAGCAGATACGCAGTATTTT. It yields the protein CASSPLTGELADTQYF.

The chain has TRBV15 and TRBJ2-2; a possible D gene is TRBD1 (5 bases). CDR3 size: 16 residues. Per the germline V gene, CDR1 is LNHNV and CDR2 is YYDKDF (reference sequence). Between the trimmed V and J ends, which lost 1 base and 0 bases, there was a span of 9 bases. The CDR3 sequence: CATSRAAGPNTGELFF. The CDR3 coding sequence is TGTGCCACCAGCAGAGCGGCAGGGCCGAACACCGGGGAGCTGTTTTTT.

The J gene is TRBJ1-1, the V gene TRBV6-5; D is undetermined. V was cut by 0 bases and J by 5 bases, with 7 bases left in between. The CDR3 contains 13 residues. Germline lookup yields CDR1 MNHEY and CDR2 SVGAGI. This chain's CDR3 is CASSYSRSTEAFF. The CDR3 nucleotides are TGTGCCAGCAGTTACTCGAGGAGTACTGAAGCTTTCTTT.

V usage is TRBV15 and J usage is TRBJ1-2; a possible D gene is TRBD1 (6 bases). V was clipped by 2 bases and J by 8 bases, with 21 bases between them. CDR1 is LNHNV and CDR2 is YYDKDF in the germline V gene (reference sequence). This CDR3 is 16 amino acids long. The CDR3 coding sequence is TGTGCCACCAGCAGAATCCCAAACCAGGGGATCCGCGGCTACACCTTC. This gives the protein CATSRIPNQGIRGYTF.

This clone was seen a handful of times. The chain couples TRBV5-4 to TRBJ1-2; tentatively, D is TRBD1 (5 bases). Trimming cost V 0 bases and J 3 bases, with 9 bases left between them. The germline V gene has CDR1 SGHNT and CDR2 YYREEE (reference sequence). The CDR3 is 14 residues long. CDR3 loop: CASSLEGVYYGYTF. In DNA form, the CDR3 reads TGTGCCAGCAGCTTGGAAGGGGTTTACTATGGCTACACCTTC.

This clone appeared a single time. The chain employs TRBV28 and TRBJ1-2; possible D gene TRBD1, 5 bases. Germline CDR1 MDHEN, CDR2 SYDVKM. This CDR3 region has 14 residues. Trimming left V 4 bases short and J 6 bases short, with 15 bases between. The CDR3 spells CASSSLRGVNGYTF. The CDR3 nucleotides are TGTGCCAGCAGTTCTCTTAGGGGCGTAAATGGCTACACCTTC.

The chain employs TRBV2 and TRBJ2-2; 10 bases map to TRBD1. With 6 bases clipped from V and 2 bases from J, the junction kept 9 bases outside the gene matches. In germline, CDR1 is SNHLY, CDR2 FYNNEI. The CDR3 consists of 17 residues. CDR3 sequence: CASSPTGGVLNTGELFF. The CDR3 DNA follows: TGTGCCAGCAGCCCGACAGGGGGCGTTCTCAACACCGGGGAGCTGTTTTTT.

The gene calls are TRBV4-1 and TRBJ2-3; 10 nucleotides align to TRBD2. This CDR3 spans 16 amino acids. V was pared by 1 base and J by 2 bases, with 3 bases of the junction left unmatched. Germline-derived CDR1 and CDR2 are MGHRA and YSYEKL. The CDR3 sequence: CASSQGLAGPTDTQYF. The CDR3 DNA follows: TGCGCCAGCAGCCAAGGACTAGCGGGCCCCACAGATACGCAGTATTTT.

The chain recombines TRBV28 with TRBJ2-5, with TRBD1 as a possible D gene (6 bases). CDR3 size: 13 residues. The germline V gene has CDR1 MDHEN and CDR2 SYDVKM. The V and J ends lost 5 bases and 7 bases respectively, with 14 bases between them. The CDR3, as DNA: TGTGCCAGCAGTCCTCAGGGGTCCGGGACCCAGTACTTC. Translating gives CASSPQGSGTQYF.